The 6 T cell receptor beta chains below come from one sample, sequenced in a study of identical twins. TCRdb re-derived calls from the 5' RACE reads in MiXCR, one entry per CDR3 protein. The table lists 450,000 or so distinct CDR3 sequences, approximately 18% of them singletons. The sequencing input was naive T cells sorted from blood. The source of these receptors is a man aged 45-65 years in good health.

The J gene is TRBJ2-5, the V gene TRBV18; D is perhaps TRBD2 (5 bases). CDR3 length equals 15 residues. Germline CDR1 reads KGHSH; CDR2 reads LQKENI. Trimming took 0 bases from V and 5 from J, leaving 13 bases between them. The CDR3 reads CASSPPNRGSETQYF. For the CDR3, the DNA is TGTGCCAGCTCACCACCGAATCGGGGATCCGAGACCCAGTACTTC.

This clonotype appeared a few times. The chain recombines TRBV12-3 or TRBV12-4 with TRBJ2-3; D is perhaps TRBD1 or TRBD2 (5 bases each). V lost 6 bases and J lost 0, with 19 bases in between. This CDR3 has 17 residues. CDR3 DNA sequence: TGTGCCAGCAGCGCCCAAAGAGGGGCGCCTAGCACAGATACGCAGTATTTT. Protein sequence: CASSAQRGAPSTDTQYF.

This clonotype was detected only a few times. The CDR3 nucleotides are TGCAGCTCCGGGGGTGGGGTCTTAAGTTCAGAGACCCAGTACTTC. This sequence encodes CSSGGGVLSSETQYF. The rearrangement joins TRBV29-1 to TRBJ2-5; TRBD2 is a possible D gene (6 bases). The germline V and J ends were trimmed by 8 bases and 4 bases, with 23 bases remaining between them. CDR3 length: 15 residues. In germline, CDR1 is SQVTM, CDR2 ANQGSEA.

The chain employs TRBV12-3 or TRBV12-4 and TRBJ2-7, with TRBD2 matching over 7 bases. Losses at the gene ends were 3 bases for V and 5 bases for J; bases not matched to a gene: 10. CDR3 length: 15 amino acids. The CDR3, as DNA: TGTGCCAGCAGTTTTTGGTCTCTAGCGGCCCACGAGCAGTACTTC. This sequence encodes CASSFWSLAAHEQYF.

This clonotype was detected a few times. This chain's CDR3 is CASSQLGQGASETQYF. The CDR3, as DNA: TGTGCCAGCAGCCAATTGGGACAGGGGGCATCAGAGACCCAGTACTTC. The chain links TRBV14 to TRBJ2-5; 12 bases are shared with TRBD1. Germline CDR1 reads SGHDN; CDR2 reads FVKESK. The CDR3 covers 16 residues. The V gene end was trimmed by 2 bases and the J gene end by 4 bases; junction bases not matched to a gene: 5.

This clonotype was counted at least ten times. The chain couples TRBV6-2 or TRBV6-3 to TRBJ2-1; 8 bases are shared with TRBD1. V gave up 5 bases and J gave up 7 bases; unmatched junction bases: 1. The CDR3 length is 12 residues. Per the germline V gene, CDR1 is MNHEY and CDR2 is SVGEGT. CDR3 residues: CASSRQGNEQFF. The CDR3 DNA reads TGTGCCAGCAGTCGACAGGGGAATGAGCAGTTCTTC.